This T cell receptor beta chain was found in a study of T cell responses to AZD1222 COVID-19 vaccine. Remarks on this clone: Its antigen is currently unknown.

Germline V gene sequence: CDR1 WSHSY, CDR2 SAAADI. CDR3 length: 15 residues. After removal of 0 bases from V and 6 bases from J, the junction contained 4 bases not matched to a gene. General study findings and limits: There were repertoire samples only from the period after the peak T cell response. Close to half of all spike-specific TCRs reportedly target regions of the variants that are unmutated. Seropositive AZD1222 recipients at baseline numbered only 5 or 6.

Data came from immunoSEQ multiplex PCR; TCRdb stores just in-frame clones and leaves some out. The sample records 90,000 to 110,000 clones, approximately 90% being singletons. Sequenced material: peripheral blood, taken on day 0 of AZD1222 vaccination. The sequence came from an adult in good health. V is TRBV10-2 and J is TRBJ2-3, with 9 bases matching TRBD1. The CDR3 region is CASSESDRGIDTQYF. DNA of the CDR3: TGCGCCAGCAGTGAGTCGGACAGGGGTATCGATACGCAGTATTTT.